This T cell receptor beta chain came from a study of CD8+CD57+ T cells in acquired aplastic anemia. Study-level information: The study obtained an average of about 3.4 ug of DNA from sorted CD4+ and CD8+ cells. Findings and limits, study-wide: The CD8+ Simpson's diversity of patients and controls was not significantly different. Patients and controls had in common approximately 30 CD8+ CDR3 sequences.

The CDR3 runs 14 residues. Germline V gene data show CDR1 as MNHEY and CDR2 as SMNVEV (reference sequence). Worth noting for this clonotype: Its antigen remains unknown. The junction and the germline gene differ at one end; a read error may be behind it.

According to the study, genomic DNA was the template for TCR beta VDJ and CDR3 profiling. TCRdb called the reads again in MiXCR, with one record for every CDR3 protein. Of about 170,000 distinct CDR3 sequences in the sample, more than 45% were seen once. Previously, flow cytometry had revealed CD8+CD57+ cell expansion in the patients chosen for sequencing. Patient blood was sampled before any therapy had been received. The gene calls are TRBV27 and TRBJ1-1; 7 bases align to TRBD1. Sample: sorted CD4+, CD8+, or CD8+CD57+ T cells (not recorded which) from PBMCs. The sequence was obtained from a human donor with aplastic anemia. The CDR3 DNA reads TGTGCCAGCAGTTTAATCAGGGGGACCACTGAAGCTTTATTT. It translates to CASSLIRGTTEALF.